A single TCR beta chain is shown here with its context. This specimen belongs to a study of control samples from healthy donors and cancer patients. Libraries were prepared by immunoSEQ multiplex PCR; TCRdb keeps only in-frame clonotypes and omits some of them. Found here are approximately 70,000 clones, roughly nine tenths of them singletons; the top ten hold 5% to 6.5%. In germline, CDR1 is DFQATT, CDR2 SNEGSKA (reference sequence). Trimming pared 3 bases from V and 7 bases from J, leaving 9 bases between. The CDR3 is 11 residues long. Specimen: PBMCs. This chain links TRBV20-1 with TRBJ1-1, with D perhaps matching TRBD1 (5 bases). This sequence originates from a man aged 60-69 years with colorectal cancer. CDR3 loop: CSASVQGEAFF. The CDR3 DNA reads TGCAGTGCTAGTGTTCAGGGTGAAGCTTTCTTT.